This TCR beta chain was sequenced in a study of molecular identifiers for immune sequencing clone quantification. Libraries from naive CD8 cells were generated from around 18,000 to 910,000 sorted cells (with 10%, 30% or 50% RNA). The length of the CDR3 is 15 residues. The V gene's germline CDR1 is SGHAT and CDR2 FQNNGV. V was pared by 0 bases and J by 2 bases, with 11 bases between. TCRdb itself ran the PCR reads through MiXCR, one entry per CDR3 protein. The sample shows approximately 550,000 distinct CDR3 sequences, about 25% of them seen only once. Remarks on this clonotype: The antigen is unknown.

Study results and limitations: Detecting spiked Jurkat TCR RNA from one cell among about a million naive cells was reportedly possible.

The TCR was taken from a human donor in good health. Some libraries in this study had Jurkat cell RNA spiked in. The V gene is TRBV11-2, the J gene TRBJ2-7; D is unclear. Sequenced material: naive CD8+ T cells from blood, with Jurkat cell RNA spiked in. As to subset: FACS-sorted CD8+CD4-CCR7+CD45RA+ naive T cells. The CDR3 DNA reads as TGTGCCAGCAGCTTAGAGGCAGGTGCGGCCTACGAGCAGTACTTC. Protein: CASSLEAGAAYEQYF.